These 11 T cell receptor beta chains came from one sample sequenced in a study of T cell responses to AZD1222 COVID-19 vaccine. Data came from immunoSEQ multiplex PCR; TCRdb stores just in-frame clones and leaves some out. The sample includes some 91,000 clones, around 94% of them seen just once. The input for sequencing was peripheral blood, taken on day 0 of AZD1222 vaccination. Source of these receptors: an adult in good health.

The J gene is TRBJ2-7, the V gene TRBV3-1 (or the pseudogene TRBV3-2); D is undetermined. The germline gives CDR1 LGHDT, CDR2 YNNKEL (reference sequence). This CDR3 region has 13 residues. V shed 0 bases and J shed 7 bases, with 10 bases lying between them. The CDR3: CASSQDSGREQYF. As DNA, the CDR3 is TGTGCCAGCAGCCAAGATTCGGGCAGAGAGCAGTACTTC.

CDR3 DNA: TGTGCCAGCAGCCAAGCCAGGACAGGGACTAGCGGGAGGCCTTACAATGAGCAGTTCTTC. Translating it yields CASSQARTGTSGRPYNEQFF. The chain carries TRBV14 and TRBJ2-1; 15 nucleotides align to TRBD2. V was pared by 1 base and J by 4 bases, with 11 bases of the junction left unmatched. The CDR3 totals 20 residues. CDR1 is SGHDN and CDR2 is FVKESK in the germline V gene.

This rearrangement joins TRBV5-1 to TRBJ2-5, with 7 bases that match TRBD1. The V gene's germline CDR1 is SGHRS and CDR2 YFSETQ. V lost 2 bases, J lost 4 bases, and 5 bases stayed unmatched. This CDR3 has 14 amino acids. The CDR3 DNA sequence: TGCGCCAGCAGCTTATTATCAGGGGGAGAGACCCAGTACTTC. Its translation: CASSLLSGGETQYF. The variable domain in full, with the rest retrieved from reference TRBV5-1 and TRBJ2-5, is KAGVTQTPRYLIKTRGQQVTLSCSPISGHRSVSWYQQTPGQGLQFLFEYFSETQRNKGNFPGRFSGRQFSNSRSEMNVSTLELGDSALYLCASSLLSGGETQYFGPGTRLLVL.

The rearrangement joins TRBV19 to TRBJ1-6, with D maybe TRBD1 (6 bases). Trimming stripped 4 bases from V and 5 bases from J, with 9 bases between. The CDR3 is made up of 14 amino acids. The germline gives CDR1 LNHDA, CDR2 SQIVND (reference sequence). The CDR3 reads CASSTTGDNSPLHF. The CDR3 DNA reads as TGTGCCAGTAGTACGACAGGAGATAATTCACCCCTCCACTTT.

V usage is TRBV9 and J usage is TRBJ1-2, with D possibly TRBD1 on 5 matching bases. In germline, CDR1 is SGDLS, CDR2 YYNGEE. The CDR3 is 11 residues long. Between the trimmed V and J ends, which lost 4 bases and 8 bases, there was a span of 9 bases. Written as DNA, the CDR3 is TGTGCCAGCAGCCCCGGGGGAGGCTACACCTTC. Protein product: CASSPGGGYTF.

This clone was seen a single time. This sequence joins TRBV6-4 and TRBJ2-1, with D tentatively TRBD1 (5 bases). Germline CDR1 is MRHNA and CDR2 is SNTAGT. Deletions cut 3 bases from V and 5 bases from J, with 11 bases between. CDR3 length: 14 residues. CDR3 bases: TGTGCCAGCAGTGAACAGGCTCGTGACAATGAGCAGTTCTTC. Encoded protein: CASSEQARDNEQFF.

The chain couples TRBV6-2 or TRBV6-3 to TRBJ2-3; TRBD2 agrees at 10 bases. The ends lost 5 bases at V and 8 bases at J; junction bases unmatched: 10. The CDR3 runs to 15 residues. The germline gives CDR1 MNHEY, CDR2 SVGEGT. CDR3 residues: CASSTLSGRAGTQYF. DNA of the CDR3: TGTGCCAGCAGTACCCTCAGCGGGAGGGCCGGTACGCAGTATTTT.

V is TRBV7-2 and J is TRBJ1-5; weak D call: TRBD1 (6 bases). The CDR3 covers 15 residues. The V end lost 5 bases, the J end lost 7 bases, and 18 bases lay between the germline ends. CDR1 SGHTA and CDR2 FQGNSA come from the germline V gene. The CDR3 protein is CASSPGAGPGQPQHF. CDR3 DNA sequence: TGTGCCAGCAGCCCGGGGGCTGGACCCGGCCAGCCCCAGCATTTT.

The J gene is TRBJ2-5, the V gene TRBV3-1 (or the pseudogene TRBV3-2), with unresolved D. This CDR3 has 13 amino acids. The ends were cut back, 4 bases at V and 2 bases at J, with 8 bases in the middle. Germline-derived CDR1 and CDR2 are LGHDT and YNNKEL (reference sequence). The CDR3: CASSPGRQETQYF. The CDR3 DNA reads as TGTGCCAGCAGCCCTGGTAGGCAAGAGACCCAGTACTTC.

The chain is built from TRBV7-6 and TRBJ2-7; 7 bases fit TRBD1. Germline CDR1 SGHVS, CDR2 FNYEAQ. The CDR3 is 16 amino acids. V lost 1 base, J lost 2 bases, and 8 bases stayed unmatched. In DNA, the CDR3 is TGTGCCAGCAGCTTAGTATCGGGGACAGATACCTACGAGCAGTACTTC. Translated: CASSLVSGTDTYEQYF. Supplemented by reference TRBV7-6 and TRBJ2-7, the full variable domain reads GAGVSQSPRYKVTKRGQDVALRCDPISGHVSLYWYRQALGQGPEFLTYFNYEAQQDKSGLPNDRFSAERPEGSISTLTIQRTEQRDSAMYRCASSLVSGTDTYEQYFGPGTRLTVT.

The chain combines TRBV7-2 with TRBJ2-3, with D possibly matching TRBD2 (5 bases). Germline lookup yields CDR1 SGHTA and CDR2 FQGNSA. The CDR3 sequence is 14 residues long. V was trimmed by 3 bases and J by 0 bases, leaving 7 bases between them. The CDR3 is CASSFGESTDTQYF. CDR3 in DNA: TGTGCCAGCAGCTTCGGGGAGAGCACAGATACGCAGTATTTT.